These 26 T cell receptor beta chains were sequenced from one sample in a study of T cells after yellow fever vaccination. TCRdb used MiXCR to reprocess the 5' RACE reads, holding one entry per CDR3 protein. Among over 100,000 distinct CDR3 sequences, roughly 8.4% were seen once, and the ten largest hold about 25%. The material sequenced was CD8+ T cells sorted from PBMCs, taken 45 days after the yellow fever booster vaccination. These receptors all stem from a man aged 30 to 39 who received the YFV17D yellow fever vaccine.

This clonotype was observed at least ten times. V is TRBV5-6 and J is TRBJ2-3; TRBD2 aligns across 9 bases. The CDR3 contains 16 residues. The V gene end was trimmed by 0 bases and the J gene end by 3 bases; junction bases not matched to a gene: 5. CDR1 SGHDT and CDR2 YYEEEE come from the germline V gene. CDR3 loop: CASSLVIAGVTDTQYF. The CDR3 bases are TGTGCCAGCAGCTTGGTTATAGCGGGAGTAACAGATACGCAGTATTTT.

CDR3 sequence (DNA): TGCGCCAGCAACGAACGCGGGAGGAGGGCAGATACGCAGTATTTT. Amino acid sequence: CASNERGRRADTQYF. This sequence joins TRBV5-1 and TRBJ2-3, with 8 nucleotides matching TRBD2. V shed 6 bases and J 4 bases; nucleotides not matched to a gene: 10. The CDR3 spans 15 residues. Germline CDR1 reads SGHRS; CDR2 reads YFSETQ.

This clonotype showed up many times. The chain carries TRBV6-1 and TRBJ2-1; 11 positions agree with TRBD2. Looked up from germline, CDR1 is MNHNS and CDR2 is SASEGT. Trimming took 6 bases from V and 4 from J; bases not matched to a gene: 5. The CDR3 runs to 15 residues. The CDR3 coding sequence is TGTGCCAGCAGAGCCGGGACTAGCGGATACAATGAGCAGTTCTTC. Translation gives CASRAGTSGYNEQFF.

The table lists this clonotype with many counts. V gene TRBV9 combines with J gene TRBJ2-1; D might be TRBD2 (6 bases). In germline, CDR1 is SGDLS, CDR2 YYNGEE. V lost 0 bases, J lost 8 bases, and 15 bases lay in between. CDR3 size: 15 residues. The CDR3 coding sequence is TGTGCCAGCAGCGTAGCAGCGGGTACGGAGGATGAGCAGTTCTTC. Protein sequence: CASSVAAGTEDEQFF.

This clonotype was found many times. CDR3 nucleotides: TGTGCCAGCGGACTAGCGGGCGCCGTTTTCCAAGAGACCCAGTACTTC. Its protein is CASGLAGAVFQETQYF. The chain joins TRBV6-1 to TRBJ2-5; 11 nucleotides match TRBD2. Germline lookup yields CDR1 MNHNS and CDR2 SASEGT. With 8 bases clipped from V and 1 base from J, the junction kept 9 bases outside the gene matches. The CDR3 spans 16 residues.

This clonotype was seen at least ten times. The rearrangement links TRBV20-1 to TRBJ2-1, with TRBD2 identical over 7 bases. After removal of 6 bases from V and 2 bases from J, the junction contained 10 bases not matched to a gene. Germline CDR1 DFQATT, CDR2 SNEGSKA (reference sequence). This CDR3 region has 15 residues. The CDR3 bases are TGCAGTGCCAACTCCGGGACTAATACCTACAATGAGCAGTTCTTC. Amino acids: CSANSGTNTYNEQFF.

This clonotype was recorded at least ten times. DNA for the CDR3: TGTGCCAGCAGCTACCTGTGGGGCCACGAGCAGTACTTC. The encoded protein is CASSYLWGHEQYF. J is TRBJ2-7 and V is TRBV7-9; D is perhaps TRBD1 (5 bases). The CDR3 is 13 amino acids. Looked up from germline, CDR1 is SEHNR and CDR2 is FQNEAQ (reference sequence). Trimming shortened V by 4 bases and J by 5 bases, and 12 bases separated the two germline ends. Supplemented by reference TRBV7-9 and TRBJ2-7, the full variable domain reads DTGVSQNPRHKITKRGQNVTFRCDPISEHNRLYWYRQTLGQGPEFLTYFQNEAQLEKSRLLSDRFSAERPKGSFSTLEIQRTEQGDSAMYLCASSYLWGHEQYFGPGTRLTVT.

This clonotype was detected ten times or more. The V and J genes are TRBV20-1 and TRBJ2-7, with a possible D match to TRBD1 (6 bases). Trimming pared 6 bases from V and 0 bases from J, leaving 12 bases between. Germline V gene lookup returns CDR1 DFQATT and CDR2 SNEGSKA (reference sequence). The CDR3 spans 13 residues. Here the CDR3 reads CSASTGFSYEQYF. CDR3 in DNA: TGCAGTGCGTCAACAGGGTTCTCCTACGAGCAGTACTTC.

This clonotype was counted at least ten times. The chain joins TRBV9 to TRBJ2-7; no definite D call. Trimming stripped 1 base from V and 5 bases from J, with 16 bases between. This CDR3 is built from 15 residues. Germline values: CDR1 SGDLS, CDR2 YYNGEE. This CDR3 reads CASSVFPESGNEQYF. CDR3 in DNA: TGTGCCAGCAGCGTATTTCCGGAATCGGGCAACGAGCAGTACTTC.

The V gene is TRBV9, the J gene TRBJ2-1; possibly TRBD2 for D (6 bases). V dropped 7 bases and J dropped 7 bases, with 18 bases sitting between them. Germline CDR1 reads SGDLS; CDR2 reads YYNGEE. This CDR3 comprises 14 residues. CDR3 residues: CASGAGVSGNEQFF. CDR3 DNA sequence: TGTGCCAGCGGCGCCGGGGTCAGCGGGAATGAGCAGTTCTTC.

This clonotype has a count of ten or more. This chain connects TRBV7-6 to TRBJ1-1, with D possibly being TRBD1 (5 bases). CDR3 size: 14 residues. Germline values: CDR1 SGHVS, CDR2 FNYEAQ. Trimming took off 4 bases at V and 4 bases at J, with 13 bases between the two ends. CDR3 nucleotide sequence: TGTGCCAGCAGCTCGGGTACGAGGGGCACTGAAGCTTTCTTT. It translates to CASSSGTRGTEAFF.

This clonotype was observed many times. The gene calls are TRBV27 and TRBJ2-1; D remains ambiguous. The CDR3 loop spans 13 amino acids. Looked up from germline, CDR1 is MNHEY and CDR2 is SMNVEV (reference sequence). The V and J ends lost 0 bases and 6 bases respectively, with 6 bases between them. CDR3 bases: TGTGCCAGCAGTTTATCGCGCGTCAATGAGCAGTTCTTC. It yields the protein CASSLSRVNEQFF.

This chain joins TRBV3-1 and TRBJ2-1; perhaps TRBD1 as D (5 bases). Germline V gene data show CDR1 as LGHDT and CDR2 as YNNKEL (reference sequence). The CDR3 is 12 residues long. V dropped 3 bases and J dropped 9 bases, with 9 bases sitting between them. CDR3 loop: CASSHPQGEQFF. In nucleotides, the CDR3 is TGTGCCAGCAGCCATCCTCAGGGTGAGCAGTTCTTC.

This clonotype was seen a single time. A much larger clone is a single base away; this may be a read error. The chain is built from TRBV6-4 and TRBJ1-5; 7 positions agree with TRBD1. V shed 6 bases, J shed 12 bases, and the junction held 8 bases outside the gene matches. Germline loops: CDR1 MRHNA, CDR2 SNTAGT. The length of the CDR3 is 12 residues. The CDR3 loop is CASRTGLEHQHF. The CDR3 DNA sequence: TGTGCCAGCAGGACAGGGTTGGAGCACCAGCATTTT.

At least ten counts were recorded for this clonotype. The chain joins TRBV29-1 to TRBJ2-3, with 8 bases matching TRBD1. Germline V gene lookup returns CDR1 SQVTM and CDR2 ANQGSEA. CDR3 size: 11 residues. J gave up 9 bases and V 4 bases, and 3 bases lay outside the gene matches. CDR3 loop: CSVVQGGTQYF. The CDR3 DNA follows: TGCAGCGTTGTACAGGGGGGCACGCAGTATTTT.

This clonotype was seen ten or more times. J is TRBJ1-1 and V is TRBV29-1, with D uncertain. CDR3 length: 10 residues. Trimming left V 5 bases short and J 6 bases short, with 7 bases between. From germline, CDR1 is SQVTM and CDR2 ANQGSEA. The CDR3: CSVNSPEAFF. CDR3 sequence (DNA): TGCAGCGTTAACAGCCCTGAAGCTTTCTTT. Filled out from reference TRBV29-1 and TRBJ1-1, the complete variable domain reads SAVISQKPSRDICQRGTSLTIQCQVDSQVTMMFWYRQQPGQSLTLIATANQGSEATYESGFVIDKFPISRPNLTFSTLTVSNMSPEDSSIYLCSVNSPEAFFGQGTRLTVV.

The chain recombines TRBV6-5 with TRBJ2-1; 8 bases line up with TRBD1. CDR1 is MNHEY and CDR2 is SVGAGI in the germline V gene. The CDR3 runs to 19 residues. V lost 4 bases, J lost 1 base, and 15 bases stayed unmatched. The CDR3 loop reads CASSSQHRTGMWSYNEQFF. As DNA, the CDR3 is TGTGCCAGCAGTTCCCAACACCGGACAGGGATGTGGTCCTACAATGAGCAGTTCTTC.

This clonotype was observed a handful of times. This rearrangement joins TRBV28 to TRBJ2-1; D gene ambiguous. The CDR3 is 15 residues long. CDR1 is MDHEN, CDR2 SYDVKM, per germline. The DNA of the CDR3 is TGTGCGTCTTCAGGTGGAGTTAGTCCCTCCAATGAGCAGTTCTTC. Its translation: CASSGGVSPSNEQFF.

The table lists this clonotype with many counts. The chain recombines TRBV15 with TRBJ2-1; 9 bases are shared with TRBD2. Germline trimming cut 0 bases from V and 6 bases from J; bases unmatched to any gene: 6. Germline-derived CDR1 and CDR2 are LNHNV and YYDKDF (reference sequence). The CDR3 sequence is 16 residues long. CDR3 sequence: CATSRDFLAGLNEQFF. The CDR3, as DNA: TGTGCCACCAGCAGAGATTTTCTAGCGGGACTCAATGAGCAGTTCTTC.

This clonotype was seen many times. This CDR3 is CSVAQTGGDYGYTF. In DNA, the CDR3 is TGCAGCGTTGCCCAGACAGGGGGAGACTATGGCTACACCTTC. The J gene is TRBJ1-2, the V gene TRBV29-1; 9 bases agree with TRBD1. Germline CDR1 reads SQVTM; CDR2 reads ANQGSEA. V was pared by 4 bases and J by 3 bases, with 6 bases of the junction left unmatched. CDR3 size: 14 residues.

This clonotype has ten or more counts. The chain recombines TRBV28 with TRBJ2-1, with 9 bases matching TRBD1. J lost 4 bases, V lost 6 bases, and 13 bases had no gene match. The CDR3 runs to 17 residues. Germline CDR1 is MDHEN and CDR2 is SYDVKM. In nucleotides, the CDR3 is TGTGCCAGCAGAAGTTCGGCAGGGACAGGGCAATACAATGAGCAGTTCTTC. Translated, it gives CASRSSAGTGQYNEQFF. The whole variable domain, filled in from reference TRBV28 and TRBJ2-1, reads DVKVTQSSRYLVKRTGEKVFLECVQDMDHENMFWYRQDPGLGLRLIYFSYDVKMKEKGDIPEGYSVSREKKERFSLILESASTNQTSMYLCASRSSAGTGQYNEQFFGPGTRLTVL.

This clonotype has ten or more counts. As DNA, the CDR3 is TGCGCCAGCAGCTTGGGCGGTGACAATGAGCAGTTCTTC. Its translation: CASSLGGDNEQFF. The chain has TRBV5-1 and TRBJ2-1; no firm D call. This CDR3 has 13 amino acids. V gave up 0 bases and J gave up 5 bases, with 6 bases separating them. In germline, CDR1 is SGHRS, CDR2 YFSETQ.

This clonotype was seen only a few times. V and J are TRBV10-2 and TRBJ2-7; TRBD1 matches at 10 bases. CDR1 is WSHSY and CDR2 is SAAADI in the germline V gene. V dropped 8 bases and J dropped 4; count of bases not matched to a gene: 8. The CDR3 is made up of 14 amino acids. CDR3 region: CASGGQGPIYEQYF. The CDR3 DNA is TGCGCCAGCGGGGGACAGGGGCCAATTTACGAGCAGTACTTC.

There are many counts of this clonotype. V and J are TRBV27 and TRBJ2-3; 7 bases align to TRBD2. After removal of 5 bases from V and 4 bases from J, the junction contained 6 bases not matched to a gene. Germline V lookup: CDR1 MNHEY, CDR2 SMNVEV (reference sequence). The CDR3 contains 14 residues. CDR3 DNA: TGTGCCAGCAGTCCTCCGGGACTACCAGATACGCAGTATTTT. This sequence encodes CASSPPGLPDTQYF.

The chain carries TRBV2 and TRBJ2-7, with D tentatively TRBD1 or TRBD2 (5 bases each). This CDR3 has 13 residues. The germline V gene encodes CDR1 SNHLY and CDR2 FYNNEI. V shed 7 bases and J shed 2 bases, with 12 bases lying between them. The CDR3 DNA is TGTGCCAGCAATCTTCGGGGACCCTACGAGCAGTACTTC. It encodes CASNLRGPYEQYF.

This clonotype was counted ten times or more. This rearrangement joins TRBV10-2 to TRBJ2-5; the D is unclear. Germline V gives CDR1 WSHSY, CDR2 SAAADI. V dropped 0 bases and J dropped 2 bases, with 10 bases sitting between them. This CDR3 contains 15 residues. DNA of the CDR3: TGCGCCAGCAGTGAGTCGGGAACGATACAAGAGACCCAGTACTTC. This encodes CASSESGTIQETQYF.